This T cell receptor (beta chain) was captured in a study of spatial heterogeneity in lung cancer. Study-wide findings and caveats: Ubiquitous, expanded tumor-derived TCRs were more frequently observed in blood at resection than at follow-up.

This clonotype was counted a few times. Its antigen is unidentified. TCRdb redid the calling of the 5' RACE reads with MiXCR, one entry per CDR3 protein. The sample includes 40,000 to 45,000 distinct CDR3 sequences, roughly 15% seen only once; the top ten take 50% to 65%. Time point indicated: sample taken at primary tumor resection. No cells were sorted before sequencing. The whole RNA sequenced was extracted from tumor, nontumor lung or frozen PBMC. Donors were roughly 70 untreated early-stage non-small cell lung cancer patients. In germline, CDR1 is SGHRS, CDR2 YFSETQ. The CDR3 has 16 residues. With 1 base removed from V and 0 bases from J, the gap between germline ends came to 14 bases.

The sequences come from PBMCs, collected at surgery. This chain uses TRBV5-1 with TRBJ2-7; D not certain. The sequence was collected from a male donor with early-stage non-small cell lung cancer. CDR3 DNA: TGCGCCAGCAGCTTGTCCCTAGGACCGAGCTCCTACGAGCAGTACTTC. Translation gives CASSLSLGPSSYEQYF.